Presented here are 13 T cell receptor beta chains from one specimen sequenced in a study of siplizumab effects on memory and regulatory T cells. Only in-frame clones appear in the TCRdb table, and some are missing; sequencing was by immunoSEQ multiplex PCR. The sample shows 99,000 or so clones, nearly 95% of them seen only once. Sequenced: Tregs sorted from blood. These TCRs come from a human donor in good health.

The chain uses TRBV7-9 and TRBJ2-2; D gene ambiguous. V lost 5 bases and J 6 bases, leaving 7 bases between the germline ends. This CDR3 comprises 12 residues. Germline lookup yields CDR1 SEHNR and CDR2 FQNEAQ (reference sequence). CDR3 amino acids: CASSDPPGELFF. The CDR3 nucleotides read TGTGCCAGCAGCGACCCCCCCGGGGAGCTGTTTTTT.

The chain combines TRBV18 with TRBJ1-1; D perhaps matches TRBD1 (5 bases). Germline V gene lookup returns CDR1 KGHSH and CDR2 LQKENI. Trimming cost V 1 base and J 1 base, with 10 bases left between them. This CDR3 has 15 amino acids. CDR3 protein: CASSPLAGPNTEAFF. In DNA form, the CDR3 reads TGTGCCAGCTCACCACTTGCAGGGCCGAACACTGAAGCTTTCTTT.

The chain combines TRBV7-2 with TRBJ2-3; TRBD2 matches 11 bases. The CDR3 length is 17 residues. V dropped 1 base and J dropped 2; count of bases not matched to a gene: 5. Germline CDR1 and CDR2: SGHTA and FQGNSA. CDR3 nucleotides: TGTGCCAGCAGCTTAGGGACTAGCGGGTACTACACAGATACGCAGTATTTT. This sequence encodes CASSLGTSGYYTDTQYF.

The V gene is TRBV9, the J gene TRBJ2-5; 8 bases agree with TRBD2. Unmatched junction bases numbered 12, after V lost 1 base and J lost 1 base. The CDR3 is 18 residues long. Germline CDR1 reads SGDLS; CDR2 reads YYNGEE. This CDR3 is CASSVRQNSGTSQETQYF. The DNA of the CDR3 is TGTGCCAGCAGCGTACGACAAAATTCCGGGACTAGCCAAGAGACCCAGTACTTC.

The V and J genes are TRBV7-9 and TRBJ2-2; D is unclear. The germline V gene encodes CDR1 SEHNR and CDR2 FQNEAQ (reference sequence). The V and J ends lost 2 bases and 3 bases respectively, with 7 bases between them. The CDR3 runs 14 residues. In nucleotides, the CDR3 is TGTGCCAGCAGCTTATTTATGGACACCGGGGAGCTGTTTTTT. Residues: CASSLFMDTGELFF. Based on the CDR3 plus reference TRBV7-9 and TRBJ2-2, the full variable domain is DTGVSQNPRHKITKRGQNVTFRCDPISEHNRLYWYRQTLGQGPEFLTYFQNEAQLEKSRLLSDRFSAERPKGSFSTLEIQRTEQGDSAMYLCASSLFMDTGELFFGEGSRLTVL.

The rearrangement links TRBV27 to TRBJ2-2; D is unresolved. V shed 6 bases and J shed 6 bases, with 14 bases lying between them. In germline, CDR1 is MNHEY, CDR2 SMNVEV (reference sequence). The CDR3 consists of 14 residues. Here the CDR3 reads CASSTRIGSGELFF. CDR3 nucleotide sequence: TGTGCCAGCAGCACTCGGATAGGGTCCGGGGAGCTGTTTTTT.

The gene calls are TRBV25-1 and TRBJ2-2; 8 bases are shared with TRBD1. Trimming cost V 5 bases and J 0 bases; bases outside gene matches: 2. CDR1 is MGHDK and CDR2 is SYGVNS in the germline V gene. The CDR3 spans 15 residues. CDR3 loop: CASSYRGANTGELFF. CDR3 coding DNA: TGTGCCAGCAGTTACAGGGGGGCGAACACCGGGGAGCTGTTTTTT.

This clone was seen a few times. The rearrangement uses TRBV7-2 and TRBJ2-7; 8 nucleotides line up with TRBD1. Germline V gene sequence: CDR1 SGHTA, CDR2 FQGNSA. After removal of 5 bases from V and 4 bases from J, the junction contained 10 bases not matched to a gene. This CDR3 spans 15 amino acids. CDR3 DNA: TGTGCCAGCAGCCTCGGACAGGGCGGCCCATACGAGCAGTACTTC. As protein: CASSLGQGGPYEQYF.

The chain recombines TRBV5-5 with TRBJ2-7; D ambiguous. In germline, CDR1 is SGHKS, CDR2 YYEKEE (reference sequence). CDR3 size: 11 residues. The V gene lost 0 bases and the J gene lost 3 bases, with 1 base spanning the gap. The DNA of the CDR3 is TGTGCCAGCAGCTTGGACTACGAGCAGTACTTC. Protein sequence: CASSLDYEQYF.

The rearrangement links TRBV7-9 to TRBJ2-7, with D perhaps matching TRBD1 or TRBD2 (6 bases each). Germline V gives CDR1 SEHNR, CDR2 FQNEAQ (reference sequence). Trimming stripped 5 bases from V and 2 bases from J, with 10 bases between. This CDR3 contains 13 residues. The CDR3 nucleotides are TGTGCCAGCAGCGGGGGGCGAACCTACGAGCAGTACTTC. It yields the protein CASSGGRTYEQYF.

V gene TRBV19 combines with J gene TRBJ1-2; 7 bases line up with TRBD1. V lost 6 bases to trimming and J lost 8 bases; unmatched junction nucleotides: 6. Germline assignment: CDR1 LNHDA and CDR2 SQIVND (reference sequence). CDR3 length: 12 residues. As DNA, the CDR3 is TGTGCCAGTAGGACAGGGACGGGCGGCTACACCTTC. Translation: CASRTGTGGYTF.

The J gene is TRBJ2-7, the V gene TRBV5-4; TRBD1 agrees at 8 bases. With 0 bases clipped from V and 4 bases from J, the junction kept 6 bases outside the gene matches. The CDR3 runs to 15 residues. Germline CDR1 SGHNT, CDR2 YYREEE (reference sequence). The CDR3 DNA reads as TGTGCCAGCAGCTTGGGGGCAGGGGGCTTGTACGAGCAGTACTTC. The encoded protein is CASSLGAGGLYEQYF.

The J gene is TRBJ2-7, the V gene TRBV30, with D possibly matching TRBD1 (5 bases). Germline V lookup: CDR1 GTSNPN, CDR2 SVGIG (reference sequence). Trimming removed 3 bases from V and 2 bases from J, with 11 bases in between. The CDR3 length is 13 residues. CDR3 nucleotide sequence: TGTGCCTGGAGATGGGCAGGGCCCTACGAGCAGTACTTC. Amino acids: CAWRWAGPYEQYF.